Listed below are T cell receptor beta chains from one sample, sequenced in a study of cytomegalovirus exposure and HLA in healthy donors. Some clones are missing from TCRdb's copy, which holds only in-frame ones; the method was immunoSEQ multiplex PCR. The sample has 150,000 to 200,000 clones, around 88% seen once. Sequenced sample: PBMCs. The receptors shown here come from a young woman in good health and CMV-seronegative. Each CDR3 is given with its conserved first and last residue. D genes are given only for firm matches. Only part of the rows carry a size: once, few, many, or a class if the clone is expanded.

TRBV7-9	once	.	TRBJ1-2	TGTGCCAGCAGCCCTAGTGAGGGAATGGACTATGGCTACACCTTC	CASSPSEGMDYGYTF
TRBV2	.	TRBD2	TRBJ2-3	TGTGCGAGTAAAGAAGTGGGAGGGCCCCCAGATACGCAGTATTTT	CASKEVGGPPDTQYF
TRBV19	.	.	TRBJ2-5	TGTGCCAGTAGCGAGGACAGTGCATTACAAGAGACCCAGTACTTC	CASSEDSALQETQYF
TRBV4-3	.	.	TRBJ1-1	TGCGCCAGCAGCCAGGTACTAGGCCTGAACACTGAAGCTTTCTTT	CASSQVLGLNTEAFF
TRBV19	.	.	TRBJ1-1	TGTGCCAGCGGGCGCGGGGCGAACACTGAAGCTTTCTTT	CASGRGANTEAFF
TRBV9	once	.	TRBJ2-2	TGTGCCAGCAGCGTAGGGATGGCCGGGGTGATCTCCGGGGAGCTGTTTTTT	CASSVGMAGVISGELFF
TRBV2	.	TRBD2	TRBJ2-5	TGTGCCAGCAGGGCAGGGGGACTAGCGGCAGAGACCCAGTACTTC	CASRAGGLAAETQYF
TRBV19	.	TRBD2	TRBJ2-5	TGTGCCAGTAGTATAGGGGAGGGCGGGACCCAGTACTTC	CASSIGEGGTQYF
TRBV10-3	.	TRBD1	TRBJ1-5	TGTGCCATCAGTGAGAGGGGACAGGGGCTTCAGCCCCAGCATTTT	CAISERGQGLQPQHF
TRBV10-2	.	.	TRBJ1-1	TGCGCCAGCAGTGGGCCGGTGGAGGGAGAAGCTTTCTTT	CASSGPVEGEAFF
TRBV30	.	TRBD2	TRBJ2-3	TGTGCCTGGAGTGCATCGGGAGGGGAAGCGGGGGTTAGCACAGATACGCAGTATTTT	CAWSASGGEAGVSTDTQYF
TRBV5-1	once	TRBD1	TRBJ2-7	TGCGCCAGCAGCTTCCGACAGGGGCTCTCCTACGAGCAGTACTTC	CASSFRQGLSYEQYF
TRBV4-1	.	TRBD1	TRBJ1-2	TGCGCCAGCAGCTCCGGGACAGCCTCTCACTATGGCTACACCTTC	CASSSGTASHYGYTF
TRBV6-5	.	TRBD1	TRBJ1-6	TGTGCCAGCGGAGAACAGGGGACCAATTCACCCCTCCACTTT	CASGEQGTNSPLHF
TRBV5-1	.	TRBD2	TRBJ2-3	TGCGCCAGCAGCTTTCTAGCGGTGGGGACGGATACGCAGTATTTT	CASSFLAVGTDTQYF
TRBV19	.	.	TRBJ1-1	TGTGCCAGCTCCAAGGGGGACGGGGGGTTAGCTGAAGCTTTCTTT	CASSKGDGGLAEAFF
TRBV12-5	once	TRBD1	TRBJ2-7	TGTGCTAGTGGTTTGGTACTAGGACAGGGGCGGTCCTACGAGCAGTACTTC	CASGLVLGQGRSYEQYF
TRBV2	.	TRBD2	TRBJ2-5	TGTGCCAGCAGTCCCATTACTAGCGGGGGGGCACAAGAGACCCAGTACTTC	CASSPITSGGAQETQYF
TRBV6-5	.	.	TRBJ1-1	TGTGCCAGCAGTTTAAAACAGGGCGGGCGCACTGAAGCTTTCTTT	CASSLKQGGRTEAFF
TRBV7-9	.	TRBD2	TRBJ2-7	TGTGCCAGCAGCTCGAGGATTAGCGGGGGCTCCTACGAGCAGTACTTC	CASSSRISGGSYEQYF
TRBV6-6	.	.	TRBJ1-2	TGTGCCAGCAGTTCATTCTATGGCTACACCTTC	CASSSFYGYTF
TRBV9	.	.	TRBJ1-2	TGTGCCAGCAGCCCCCGGAGGACGGTCTATGGCTACACCTTC	CASSPRRTVYGYTF
TRBV7-3	once	.	TRBJ2-5	TGTGCCAGCAGCTCAGGGGGGCCCGGAGAGACCCAGTACTTC	CASSSGGPGETQYF
TRBV19	once	.	TRBJ1-2	TGTGCCAGTAGTCCCTACAGTCGGGGGTCAACCTATGGCTACACCTTC	CASSPYSRGSTYGYTF
TRBV27	.	TRBD1	TRBJ2-7	TGTGCCAGCAGTACCCGGACAGGACCTACTTACGAGCAGTACTTC	CASSTRTGPTYEQYF
TRBV10-2	.	.	TRBJ1-1	TGCGCCAGCAGGGGGCCTGAAGCTTTCTTT	CASRGPEAFF
TRBV5-1	.	TRBD1	TRBJ2-3	TGCGCCAGCAGCTTGGGGCAGGGGGACAACACAGATACGCAGTATTTT	CASSLGQGDNTDTQYF
TRBV6-1	.	.	TRBJ1-4	TGTGCCACCATGACGGGGAACAGCCTTTCTAAACTGTTTTTT	CATMTGNSLSKLFF
TRBV7-6	.	.	TRBJ1-2	TGTGCCAGCAGCCCAATCGGGACATTTCCTGGCTACACCTTC	CASSPIGTFPGYTF
TRBV7-9	.	TRBD1	TRBJ2-7	TGTGCCAGCAGCTTGGGGACAGGCGGTACGTACTACGAGCAGTACTTC	CASSLGTGGTYYEQYF
TRBV27	.	.	TRBJ2-7	TGTGCCAGCAGTTTGTCTCGTGAAGCGGAGCAGTACTTC	CASSLSREAEQYF
TRBV7-3	once	TRBD1	TRBJ2-1	TGTGCCAGCAGTCAGGGGACAGGGAAATCAAATGAGCAGTTCTTC	CASSQGTGKSNEQFF
TRBV6-5	once	.	TRBJ1-5	TGTGCCAGCAGTTACTCGATGGGGGGTGGTCAGCCCCAGCATTTT	CASSYSMGGGQPQHF
TRBV19	.	TRBD1	TRBJ2-5	TGTGCCAGTAGTTCCCGCAGGGGGCGGGTGACCCAGTACTTC	CASSSRRGRVTQYF
TRBV21-1	.	.	TRBJ2-1	TGTGCCAGCAGAGATCGGGCGGGCCCCTCGGTTGAGCAGTTCTTC	CASRDRAGPSVEQFF
TRBV7-9	.	TRBD2	TRBJ2-1	TGTGCCAGCAGCTCCCTAGCGGGAGCGACCGATGAGCAGTTCTTC	CASSSLAGATDEQFF
TRBV27	.	.	TRBJ2-1	TGTGCCAGCAGTTTATATGGAGATGAGCAGTTCTTC	CASSLYGDEQFF
TRBV14	.	.	TRBJ1-1	TGTGCCAGCAGCCAAGAGATCGAAGGAGGGGTGAACACTGAAGCTTTCTTT	CASSQEIEGGVNTEAFF
TRBV7-9	.	TRBD1	TRBJ1-2	TGTGCCAGCAGCTTAGCGAACAGGGGAGGATATGGCTACACCTTC	CASSLANRGGYGYTF
TRBV27	.	TRBD2	TRBJ2-2	TGTGCCAGCAGTTTCGGCGGGAGGGGGGGGCCGAACACCGGGGAGCTGTTTTTT	CASSFGGRGGPNTGELFF
TRBV29-1	.	.	TRBJ2-7	TGCAGCGTTGAAGGAGAGGCGCAGTACTTC	CSVEGEAQYF